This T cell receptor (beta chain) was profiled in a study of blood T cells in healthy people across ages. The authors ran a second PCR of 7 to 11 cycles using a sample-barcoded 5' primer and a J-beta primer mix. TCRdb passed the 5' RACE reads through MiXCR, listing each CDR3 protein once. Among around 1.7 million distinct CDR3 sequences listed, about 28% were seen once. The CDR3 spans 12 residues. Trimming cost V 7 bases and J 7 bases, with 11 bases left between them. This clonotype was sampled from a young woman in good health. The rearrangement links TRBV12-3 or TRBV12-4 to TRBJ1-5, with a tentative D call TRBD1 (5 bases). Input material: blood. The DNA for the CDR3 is TGTGCCAGCACCCTTCGGGGCCAGCCCCAGCATTTT. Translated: CASTLRGQPQHF.